Listed below are T cell receptor beta chains from one sample, sequenced in a study of blood T cell repertoires in COVID-19. The table came from immunoSEQ multiplex PCR; TCRdb's copy has only in-frame clones and leaves some out. The table records approximately 350,000 clones, around nine tenths of them present only once. The specimen was peripheral blood. These receptors all stem from a woman aged 18-29 years who had recovered from COVID-19. The CDR3 runs from the conserved cysteine through the conserved F or W. Fields, in order: V gene, J gene, clone size, D gene, CDR3 DNA, CDR3 protein. The D gene is left open where the match is weak. Rows give clone size only sometimes, using once, few, many, or a class for an expanded clone.

v_gene: TRBV12-3/TRBV12-4; j_gene: TRBJ1-1; abundance: NA; d_gene: NA; CDR3nt: TGTGCCAGCAGTTTAGGGCGGGAGAAAGCTTTCTTT; CDR3aa: CASSLGREKAFF
v_gene: TRBV5-1; j_gene: TRBJ2-1; abundance: NA; d_gene: NA; CDR3nt: TGCGCCAGCACCTTAACAGGTTACAATGAGCAGTTCTTC; CDR3aa: CASTLTGYNEQFF
v_gene: TRBV5-5; j_gene: TRBJ2-2; abundance: NA; d_gene: TRBD2; CDR3nt: TGTGCCAGCAATCCCGAGGCGGGAGTAGGGACCGGGGAGCTGTTTTTT; CDR3aa: CASNPEAGVGTGELFF
v_gene: TRBV24-1; j_gene: TRBJ2-1; abundance: NA; d_gene: TRBD2; CDR3nt: TGTGCCACCAGTGGGGTGACTAGCGGCACCAATGAGCAGTTCTTC; CDR3aa: CATSGVTSGTNEQFF
v_gene: TRBV4-3; j_gene: TRBJ2-3; abundance: NA; d_gene: TRBD1; CDR3nt: TGCGCCAGCAGCCAAGATAGGGGACAGGGGGCAGATACGCAGTATTTT; CDR3aa: CASSQDRGQGADTQYF
v_gene: TRBV5-4; j_gene: TRBJ2-5; abundance: NA; d_gene: NA; CDR3nt: TGTGCCAGCAGCTTGGTTGGTAGCGGAAGGGGGGGTGAGACCCAGTACTTC; CDR3aa: CASSLVGSGRGGETQYF
v_gene: TRBV10-2; j_gene: TRBJ2-1; abundance: NA; d_gene: NA; CDR3nt: TGCGCCAGCAGTGAGAGGGAGACCCCCTACAATGAGCAGTTCTTC; CDR3aa: CASSERETPYNEQFF
v_gene: TRBV15; j_gene: TRBJ1-2; abundance: NA; d_gene: TRBD1; CDR3nt: TGTGCCACCAGCAGAGACCTTCACAGGGGAGGTGGCTACACCTTC; CDR3aa: CATSRDLHRGGGYTF
v_gene: TRBV7-2; j_gene: TRBJ2-2; abundance: NA; d_gene: NA; CDR3nt: TGTGCCAGCAGCTTATACGCGGGGGAGCTGTTTTTT; CDR3aa: CASSLYAGELFF
v_gene: TRBV19; j_gene: TRBJ1-2; abundance: NA; d_gene: TRBD1; CDR3nt: TGTGCCAGTAGTTCCAGACAGGGGGCCCATGGCTACACCTTC; CDR3aa: CASSSRQGAHGYTF
v_gene: TRBV5-6; j_gene: TRBJ2-5; abundance: NA; d_gene: TRBD2; CDR3nt: TGTGCCAGCAGCGAACTAGCGGGGAAAGAGACCCAGTACTTC; CDR3aa: CASSELAGKETQYF
v_gene: TRBV6-2/TRBV6-3; j_gene: TRBJ2-2; abundance: NA; d_gene: NA; CDR3nt: TGTGCCAGCAGTTACAGCCTGGGGGCGCGAGGGGAGCTGTTTTTT; CDR3aa: CASSYSLGARGELFF
v_gene: TRBV12-1; j_gene: TRBJ1-1; abundance: NA; d_gene: NA; CDR3nt: TGTGCCAGCAGCTTTACCGGGAAAATGAACACTGAAGCTTTCTTT; CDR3aa: CASSFTGKMNTEAFF
v_gene: TRBV7-8; j_gene: TRBJ1-5; abundance: once; d_gene: NA; CDR3nt: TGTGCCAGCAGCTTAGAGCTACTGGGCTCTCAGCCCCAGCATTTT; CDR3aa: CASSLELLGSQPQHF
v_gene: TRBV6-5; j_gene: TRBJ2-5; abundance: NA; d_gene: NA; CDR3nt: TGTGCCAGCAGTTCCTTAATCCAAGAGACCCAGTACTTC; CDR3aa: CASSSLIQETQYF
v_gene: TRBV27; j_gene: TRBJ2-3; abundance: NA; d_gene: TRBD2; CDR3nt: TGTGCCAGCAGTCCTCAACCGGGACTAGTGACAGATACGCAGTATTTT; CDR3aa: CASSPQPGLVTDTQYF
v_gene: TRBV5-6; j_gene: TRBJ1-5; abundance: once; d_gene: NA; CDR3nt: TGTGCCAGCAGCTTGCAGGATCAGCCCCAGCATTTT; CDR3aa: CASSLQDQPQHF
v_gene: TRBV4-2; j_gene: TRBJ2-5; abundance: NA; d_gene: NA; CDR3nt: TGTGCCAGCAACCCTAGGGGGGGCGTCGGAGAGACCCAGTACTTC; CDR3aa: CASNPRGGVGETQYF
v_gene: TRBV18; j_gene: TRBJ2-5; abundance: NA; d_gene: TRBD2; CDR3nt: TGTGCCAGCTCACCCCAGGATCGGGGGGTCGGAGAGACCCAGTACTTC; CDR3aa: CASSPQDRGVGETQYF
v_gene: TRBV24-1; j_gene: TRBJ2-5; abundance: NA; d_gene: NA; CDR3nt: TGTGCCACCAGTGATGGGGCACTAGAGACCCAGTACTTC; CDR3aa: CATSDGALETQYF
v_gene: TRBV4-1; j_gene: TRBJ1-5; abundance: NA; d_gene: TRBD1; CDR3nt: TGCGCCAGCAGCCACGGACAGGGGGAGAGGTGGCCCCAGCATTTT; CDR3aa: CASSHGQGERWPQHF
v_gene: TRBV27; j_gene: TRBJ1-5; abundance: NA; d_gene: NA; CDR3nt: TGTGCCAGCAGTTTAGGGGGGGGCTTTCATCAGCCCCAGCATTTT; CDR3aa: CASSLGGGFHQPQHF
v_gene: TRBV5-1; j_gene: TRBJ2-6; abundance: NA; d_gene: NA; CDR3nt: TGCGCCAGCAGCCCCGGAGCTGGGGCCAACGTCCTGACTTTC; CDR3aa: CASSPGAGANVLTF
v_gene: TRBV7-2; j_gene: TRBJ1-6; abundance: NA; d_gene: TRBD1; CDR3nt: TGTGCCAGCAGCTTATTCGGGACAGGCAATAATTCACCCCTCCACTTT; CDR3aa: CASSLFGTGNNSPLHF
v_gene: TRBV5-4; j_gene: TRBJ2-3; abundance: once; d_gene: TRBD2; CDR3nt: TGTGCCAGCAGCTTGGATGGGACTACCACAGATACGCAGTATTTT; CDR3aa: CASSLDGTTTDTQYF
v_gene: TRBV4-3; j_gene: TRBJ2-1; abundance: NA; d_gene: TRBD1; CDR3nt: TGCGCCAGCAGCCAGTTAGGACAGGGGGCCGGTGAGCAGTTCTTC; CDR3aa: CASSQLGQGAGEQFF
v_gene: TRBV7-2; j_gene: TRBJ1-1; abundance: NA; d_gene: TRBD1; CDR3nt: TGTGCCAGCAGCTTACGACAGGGATTTTCAATCCGAACTGAAGCTTTCTTT; CDR3aa: CASSLRQGFSIRTEAFF
v_gene: TRBV7-2; j_gene: TRBJ1-3; abundance: NA; d_gene: NA; CDR3nt: TGTGCCAGCAGCTCCCAGGGGCAGTTCGGCACCATATATTTT; CDR3aa: CASSSQGQFGTIYF
v_gene: TRBV24-1; j_gene: TRBJ2-2; abundance: NA; d_gene: TRBD1; CDR3nt: TGTGCCACCAGTGACCGGGACAGGGGTGACACCGGGGAGCTGTTTTTT; CDR3aa: CATSDRDRGDTGELFF
v_gene: TRBV28; j_gene: TRBJ2-5; abundance: NA; d_gene: TRBD1; CDR3nt: TGTGCCAGCAGTTTATGGCGCAGGGGGCGTCAAGAGACCCAGTACTTC; CDR3aa: CASSLWRRGRQETQYF
v_gene: TRBV6-5; j_gene: TRBJ1-2; abundance: NA; d_gene: NA; CDR3nt: TGTGCCAGCAGTAAACATCAGGGATATAACTATGGCTACACCTTC; CDR3aa: CASSKHQGYNYGYTF
v_gene: TRBV5-1; j_gene: TRBJ2-2; abundance: NA; d_gene: TRBD2; CDR3nt: TGCGCCAGCAGCTTACGACTAGCGGGAGGGCCAAGTGTTAACACCGGGGAGCTGTTTTTT; CDR3aa: CASSLRLAGGPSVNTGELFF
v_gene: TRBV27; j_gene: TRBJ1-5; abundance: once; d_gene: NA; CDR3nt: TGTGCCAGCAGTTTGTATCCAGGGCAGGGTCAGCCCCAGCATTTT; CDR3aa: CASSLYPGQGQPQHF